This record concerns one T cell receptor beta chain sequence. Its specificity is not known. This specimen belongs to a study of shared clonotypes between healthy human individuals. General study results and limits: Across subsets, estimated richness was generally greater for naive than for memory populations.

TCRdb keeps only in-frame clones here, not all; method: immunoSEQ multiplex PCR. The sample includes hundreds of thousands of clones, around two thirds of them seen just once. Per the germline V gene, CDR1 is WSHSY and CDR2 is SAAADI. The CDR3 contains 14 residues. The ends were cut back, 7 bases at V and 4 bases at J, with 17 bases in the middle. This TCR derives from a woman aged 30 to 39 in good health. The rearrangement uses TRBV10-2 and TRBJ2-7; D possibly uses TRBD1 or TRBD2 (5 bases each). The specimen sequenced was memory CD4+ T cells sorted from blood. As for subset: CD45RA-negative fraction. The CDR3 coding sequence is TGCGCCAGCAATGCCCCGGGACGGAATTACGAGCAGTACTTC. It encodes CASNAPGRNYEQYF.